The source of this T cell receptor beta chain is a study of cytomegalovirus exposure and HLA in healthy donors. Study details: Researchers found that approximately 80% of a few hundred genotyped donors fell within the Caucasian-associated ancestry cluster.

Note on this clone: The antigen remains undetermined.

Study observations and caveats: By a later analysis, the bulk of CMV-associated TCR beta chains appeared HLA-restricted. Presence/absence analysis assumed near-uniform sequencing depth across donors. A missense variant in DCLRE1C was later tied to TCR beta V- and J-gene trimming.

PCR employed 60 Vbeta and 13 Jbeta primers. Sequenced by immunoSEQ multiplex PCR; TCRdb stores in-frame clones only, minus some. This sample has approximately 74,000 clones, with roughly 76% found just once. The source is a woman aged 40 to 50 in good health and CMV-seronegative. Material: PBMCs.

CDR3 loop: CASREGIATEAFF. The DNA for the CDR3 is TGTGCCAGCAGGGAGGGGATCGCAACTGAAGCTTTCTTT. This chain joins TRBV6-4 and TRBJ1-1, with D perhaps TRBD1 (5 bases). The ends were cut back, 6 bases at V and 5 bases at J, with 13 bases in the middle. The CDR3 has 13 amino acids. The V gene's germline CDR1 is MRHNA and CDR2 SNTAGT.